A single sample gave rise to the 21 T cell receptor beta chains below, sequenced in a study of blood T cell repertoires in COVID-19. The table came from immunoSEQ multiplex PCR; TCRdb's copy has only in-frame clones and leaves some out. The top ten clones hold 1.3% to 1.5% of a sample with about 250,000 clones, around 90% of them seen once. Sequencing input: peripheral blood. All receptors derive from a man older than 75 with acute or convalescent COVID-19.

The V and J genes are TRBV7-2 and TRBJ2-7; TRBD1 might be the D (5 bases). Germline V CDR1 and CDR2: SGHTA, FQGNSA. The length of the CDR3 is 13 residues. V lost 7 bases and J 4 bases, leaving 14 bases between the germline ends. The CDR3 sequence: CASTGAGRYEQYF. CDR3 bases: TGTGCCAGCACTGGGGCAGGACGGTACGAGCAGTACTTC.

The rearrangement uses TRBV28 and TRBJ1-4; D gene unclear. Germline CDR1 is MDHEN and CDR2 is SYDVKM. The germline V and J ends were trimmed by 6 bases and 4 bases, with 3 bases remaining between them. The CDR3 has 11 amino acids. The CDR3 nucleotides are TGTGCCAGCAGGTATAATGAAAAACTGTTTTTT. This sequence encodes CASRYNEKLFF.

This sequence joins TRBV13 and TRBJ2-7, with D possibly TRBD2 on 5 matching bases. CDR3 size: 13 residues. Trimming pared 3 bases from V and 1 base from J, leaving 7 bases between. CDR1 is PRHDT and CDR2 is FYEKMQ in the germline V gene (reference sequence). The CDR3 DNA sequence: TGTGCCAGCAGCTTTGCGGGTTCCTACGAGCAGTACTTC. Translating gives CASSFAGSYEQYF.

The chain employs TRBV5-5 and TRBJ1-4, with 9 bases aligning to TRBD1. In germline, CDR1 is SGHKS, CDR2 YYEKEE (reference sequence). The CDR3 is 14 amino acids. V was clipped by 4 bases and J by 7 bases; unmatched bases: 5. The CDR3 sequence: CASSPTGGIEKLFF. CDR3 DNA: TGTGCCAGCAGCCCGACAGGGGGTATTGAAAAACTGTTTTTT.

The V gene is TRBV7-2, the J gene TRBJ2-2, with D unclear. The ends were cut back, 7 bases at V and 4 bases at J, with 22 bases in the middle. This CDR3 region has 17 residues. CDR1 and CDR2 from the germline V gene are SGHTA and FQGNSA. CDR3 residues: CASKALNSLSGTGELFF. DNA of the CDR3: TGTGCCAGCAAAGCACTTAACTCCCTAAGTGGCACCGGGGAGCTGTTTTTT.

The rearrangement links TRBV9 to TRBJ2-1; TRBD2 agrees at 11 bases. Per germline, CDR1 SGDLS and CDR2 YYNGEE. The ends lost 0 bases at V and 7 bases at J; junction bases unmatched: 9. The CDR3 covers 17 residues. The CDR3 spells CASSVELAGGLRNEQFF. CDR3 bases: TGTGCCAGCAGCGTAGAATTAGCGGGGGGGCTTAGGAATGAGCAGTTCTTC.

The chain carries TRBV18 and TRBJ2-1; D may be TRBD1 (6 bases). The V gene lost 2 bases and the J gene lost 4 bases, with 15 bases spanning the gap. The germline V gene has CDR1 KGHSH and CDR2 LQKENI. This CDR3 spans 16 amino acids. CDR3 region: CASSPNREGLYNEQFF. CDR3 DNA sequence: TGTGCCAGCTCACCAAACAGGGAAGGGTTGTACAATGAGCAGTTCTTC.

The chain couples TRBV11-2 to TRBJ1-2; the D gene is possibly TRBD1 (6 bases). From germline, CDR1 is SGHAT and CDR2 FQNNGV. Deletions cut 5 bases from V and 8 bases from J, with 21 bases between. This CDR3 comprises 15 residues. DNA of the CDR3: TGTGCCAGCAGCCCCGAGGGGACACGAGTCGGAGGCTACACCTTC. This translates into CASSPEGTRVGGYTF.

The J gene is TRBJ2-7, the V gene TRBV7-3; TRBD1 matches at 10 bases. V lost 5 bases, J lost 7 bases, and 11 bases stayed unmatched. The CDR3 loop spans 15 amino acids. Per the germline V gene, CDR1 is SGHTA and CDR2 is FQGTGA. The CDR3 loop is CASSPRHGTGEEQYF. The CDR3 nucleotides read TGTGCCAGCAGCCCCCGCCATGGGACAGGGGAAGAGCAGTACTTC.

Points on this clone: Other DNA sequences of this sample code for an identical CDR3. V usage is TRBV5-1 and J usage is TRBJ2-7; 8 positions agree with TRBD2. V lost 4 bases to trimming and J lost 0 bases; unmatched junction nucleotides: 3. The CDR3 is made up of 14 amino acids. CDR1 is SGHRS and CDR2 is YFSETQ in the germline V gene. CDR3 nucleotide sequence: TGCGCCAGCAGCGTTAGCGGGGTCTCCTACGAGCAGTACTTC. Translation: CASSVSGVSYEQYF. Full variable domain (outside the CDR3, taken from reference TRBV5-1 and TRBJ2-7): KAGVTQTPRYLIKTRGQQVTLSCSPISGHRSVSWYQQTPGQGLQFLFEYFSETQRNKGNFPGRFSGRQFSNSRSEMNVSTLELGDSALYLCASSVSGVSYEQYFGPGTRLTVT.

The gene calls are TRBV5-1 and TRBJ2-5; the match to TRBD1 covers 10 bases. The V gene end was trimmed by 8 bases and the J gene end by 5 bases; junction bases not matched to a gene: 9. Germline assignment: CDR1 SGHRS and CDR2 YFSETQ. This CDR3 is built from 14 residues. This chain's CDR3 is CASADRGRAETQYF. DNA for the CDR3: TGCGCCAGTGCCGACAGGGGGCGCGCCGAGACCCAGTACTTC. Complete variable domain (other parts from reference TRBV5-1 and TRBJ2-5): KAGVTQTPRYLIKTRGQQVTLSCSPISGHRSVSWYQQTPGQGLQFLFEYFSETQRNKGNFPGRFSGRQFSNSRSEMNVSTLELGDSALYLCASADRGRAETQYFGPGTRLLVL.

This rearrangement joins TRBV23-1 to TRBJ1-2, with D possibly matching TRBD1 (5 bases). TRBV23-1 is an ORF, with its function uncertain. This CDR3 has 19 residues. Between the trimmed V and J ends, which lost 3 bases and 7 bases, there was a span of 30 bases. The CDR3 nucleotides read TGCGCCAGCAGTCATTCGTACAAGCCGGCCCAGGAAGGGGCAGGTGGCTACACCTTC. Translating it yields CASSHSYKPAQEGAGGYTF.

V usage is TRBV4-1 and J usage is TRBJ1-1; D is unresolved. V lost 0 bases and J 4 bases, leaving 9 bases between the germline ends. CDR3 length equals 14 residues. Germline V gene lookup returns CDR1 MGHRA and CDR2 YSYEKL. CDR3 in DNA: TGCGCCAGCAGCCAAGATTTAATCGGCACTGAAGCTTTCTTT. Its translation: CASSQDLIGTEAFF.

V gene TRBV12-3 or TRBV12-4 combines with J gene TRBJ2-7, with D unresolved. The CDR3 is 12 residues long. V lost 5 bases and J 3 bases, leaving 8 bases between the germline ends. DNA of the CDR3: TGTGCCAGCAGTCTACACAGCTACGAGCAGTACTTC. It codes for CASSLHSYEQYF.

The chain uses TRBV6-1 and TRBJ1-4, with unresolved D. This CDR3 spans 14 amino acids. Germline assignment: CDR1 MNHNS and CDR2 SASEGT. The ends were cut back, 2 bases at V and 6 bases at J, with 10 bases in the middle. CDR3 loop: CASSEIRRDEKLFF. CDR3 nucleotides: TGTGCCAGCAGTGAAATTAGGAGGGATGAAAAACTGTTTTTT.

The chain joins TRBV28 to TRBJ2-2, with 12 bases fitting TRBD1. With V trimmed by 11 bases and J by 6 bases, 10 bases remained unmatched. The CDR3 runs 15 residues. Germline assignment: CDR1 MDHEN and CDR2 SYDVKM. The chain's CDR3 is CAGARDRGRAGELFF. The DNA for the CDR3 is TGTGCCGGAGCCCGGGACAGGGGGCGGGCCGGGGAGCTGTTTTTT.

This clone came up once. The gene calls are TRBV21-1 and TRBJ2-2; the table's D call, TRBD1, has no DNA check behind it. TRBV21-1 is annotated as a pseudogene. The CDR3 extends over 16 amino acids. The DNA of the CDR3 is TGTGCCAGCAGCCGACAGGGATCTATGAACACCGGGGAGCTGTTTTTT. Residues: CASSRQGSMNTGELFF.

In its sample, this clone was seen a few times. The J gene is TRBJ2-1, the V gene TRBV6-4; 7 nucleotides align to TRBD2. The CDR3 spans 14 residues. Germline V gene sequence: CDR1 MRHNA, CDR2 SNTAGT. V was clipped by 6 bases and J by 4 bases; unmatched bases: 6. As DNA, the CDR3 is TGTGCCAGCAGGGGAGCGGGGCCGTACAATGAGCAGTTCTTC. Translated, it gives CASRGAGPYNEQFF.

This clone occurred a few times. This sequence joins TRBV5-1 and TRBJ1-4, with D possibly being TRBD1 (5 bases). Trimming took 0 bases from V and 5 from J, leaving 11 bases between them. The CDR3 contains 15 residues. Germline V gene lookup returns CDR1 SGHRS and CDR2 YFSETQ. The CDR3: CASSLVSGGNEKLFF. The CDR3 DNA follows: TGCGCCAGCAGCTTGGTATCTGGGGGGAATGAAAAACTGTTTTTT.

The CDR3 sequence: CASRSLGVETQYF. In DNA, the CDR3 is TGTGCCAGCAGGAGCCTAGGCGTAGAGACCCAGTACTTC. J is TRBJ2-5 and V is TRBV3-1 (or the pseudogene TRBV3-2); D not certain. Trimming pared 6 bases from V and 4 bases from J, leaving 12 bases between. The CDR3 totals 13 residues. Germline values: CDR1 LGHDT, CDR2 YNNKEL (reference sequence).

This chain joins TRBV7-9 and TRBJ2-5; D is unresolved. The CDR3 contains 15 residues. The germline V and J ends were trimmed by 6 bases and 6 bases, with 20 bases remaining between them. CDR1 is SEHNR, CDR2 FQNEAQ, per germline (reference sequence). The CDR3 nucleotides read TGTGCCAGCAGGACCGAGGCCGCCCCCGAGAAGACCCAGTACTTC. As protein: CASRTEAAPEKTQYF.